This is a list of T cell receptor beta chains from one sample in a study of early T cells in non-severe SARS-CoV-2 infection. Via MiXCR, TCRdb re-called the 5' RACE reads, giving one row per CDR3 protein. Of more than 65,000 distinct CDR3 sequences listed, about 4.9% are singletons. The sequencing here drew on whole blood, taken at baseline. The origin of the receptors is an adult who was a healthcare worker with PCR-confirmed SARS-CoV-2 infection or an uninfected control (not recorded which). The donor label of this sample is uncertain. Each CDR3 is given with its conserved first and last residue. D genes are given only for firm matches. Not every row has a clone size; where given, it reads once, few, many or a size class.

CASSYGLLLAGAYNEQFF,TGTGCCAGCAGTTACGGGCTTTTATTGGCGGGGGCTTACAATGAGCAGTTCTTC,many,NA,TRBJ2-1,TRBV6-2/TRBV6-3
CASSSTGTVDRGYTF,TGTGCCAGCAGTTCCACCGGGACAGTGGACCGGGGCTACACCTTC,NA,TRBD1,TRBJ1-2,TRBV6-2/TRBV6-3
CASSYSGGHSEQFF,TGTGCCAGCAGTTACTCGGGGGGGCATAGTGAGCAGTTCTTC,many,NA,TRBJ2-1,TRBV6-2/TRBV6-3
CASSPGVLDNSPLHF,TGTGCCAGCTCACCGGGAGTGCTTGATAATTCACCCCTCCACTTT,many,NA,TRBJ1-6,TRBV18
CASSSSQETQYF,TGTGCCAGTAGTTCTAGCCAAGAGACCCAGTACTTC,many,NA,TRBJ2-5,TRBV19
CASSQLASYEQYF,TGTGCCAGCAGCCAACTAGCTTCCTACGAGCAGTACTTC,NA,NA,TRBJ2-7,TRBV3-1
CASSLHRTGNTEAFF,TGTGCCAGCAGCTTACACAGGACGGGGAACACTGAAGCTTTCTTT,few,NA,TRBJ1-1,TRBV11-2
CASMVGHHTGELFF,TGTGCCAGCATGGTGGGACACCACACCGGGGAGCTGTTTTTT,NA,NA,TRBJ2-2,TRBV2
CASSLMGQYNSPLHF,TGTGCCAGCAGCTTAATGGGACAATATAATTCACCCCTCCACTTT,many,NA,TRBJ1-6,TRBV7-9
CAISESSGGIENTEAFF,TGTGCCATCAGTGAGTCGAGTGGGGGTATTGAGAACACTGAAGCTTTCTTT,many,NA,TRBJ1-1,TRBV10-3
CASSSAGTGTNQPQHF,TGTGCCAGCAGTTCCGCCGGGACAGGGACTAATCAGCCCCAGCATTTT,many,TRBD1,TRBJ1-5,TRBV27
CASSLAAGLAVTDTQYF,TGTGCCAGCAGCTTAGCAGCTGGACTCGCAGTCACAGATACGCAGTATTTT,many,NA,TRBJ2-3,TRBV7-9
CASSIGRELFF,TGTGCCAGTAGTATAGGCAGGGAGCTGTTTTTT,many,NA,TRBJ2-2,TRBV19
CATRRGTDGNQPQHF,TGTGCCACTCGGCGGGGCACTGATGGCAATCAGCCCCAGCATTTT,NA,NA,TRBJ1-5,TRBV27
CASNPGTTNEKLFF,TGTGCCTCAAATCCCGGGACAACCAATGAAAAACTGTTTTTT,many,NA,TRBJ1-4,TRBV10-3
CASIPGNRGEKLFF,TGTGCCAGCATCCCCGGGAATAGGGGTGAAAAACTGTTTTTT,many,NA,TRBJ1-4,TRBV6-5
CASSQGPGANQETQYF,TGTGCCAGCAGCCAAGGCCCAGGGGCAAACCAAGAGACCCAGTACTTC,NA,NA,TRBJ2-5,TRBV4-2
CASSTGTGITDTQYF,TGTGCCAGCAGCACCGGGACAGGGATCACAGATACGCAGTATTTT,many,TRBD1,TRBJ2-3,TRBV12-3/TRBV12-4
CASSLVGGPETQYF,TGTGCCAGCAGTTTAGTGGGGGGGCCAGAGACCCAGTACTTC,few,NA,TRBJ2-5,TRBV28
CASSLEAGDYEQYF,TGTGCCAGCAGTTTGGAGGCAGGGGACTACGAGCAGTACTTC,many,NA,TRBJ2-7,TRBV27
CASSGPRGVSTDTQYF,TGTGCCAGCAGTGGCCCTCGCGGAGTTAGCACAGATACGCAGTATTTT,many,NA,TRBJ2-3,TRBV6-1
CASSYRTGHQPQHF,TGTGCCAGCAGTTACCGGACAGGGCATCAGCCCCAGCATTTT,many,TRBD1,TRBJ1-5,TRBV6-5
CATSDQPGYNEQFF,TGTGCCACCAGTGATCAACCGGGATACAATGAGCAGTTCTTC,NA,NA,TRBJ2-1,TRBV24-1
CASSLARDPTEAFF,TGTGCCAGCAGCTTAGCCAGGGACCCCACTGAAGCTTTCTTT,many,NA,TRBJ1-1,TRBV7-2
CASSLTPFGGGAADTQYF,TGTGCCAGCAGCTTAACCCCTTTCGGCGGGGGGGCCGCAGATACGCAGTATTTT,NA,TRBD2,TRBJ2-3,TRBV7-9
CASSAGESTDTQYF,TGTGCCAGCTCAGCGGGGGAAAGCACAGATACGCAGTATTTT,many,TRBD2,TRBJ2-3,TRBV6-2/TRBV6-3
CASSLALDRDEQYF,TGTGCCAGCAGCTTAGCCCTAGACAGGGACGAGCAGTACTTC,many,TRBD1,TRBJ2-7,TRBV11-2
CASSININSPLHF,TGTGCCAGTAGTATTAACATTAATTCACCCCTCCACTTT,few,NA,TRBJ1-6,TRBV19
CSATTARSGANVLTF,TGCAGTGCTACCACAGCTCGCTCCGGGGCCAACGTCCTGACTTTC,few,NA,TRBJ2-6,TRBV20-1
CASRPGQGNTGELFF,TGCGCCAGCAGGCCGGGACAGGGGAACACCGGGGAGCTGTTTTTT,NA,TRBD1,TRBJ2-2,TRBV10-2
CSARKAGHFLQETQYF,TGCAGTGCTAGAAAAGCGGGGCACTTCCTCCAAGAGACCCAGTACTTC,NA,TRBD2,TRBJ2-5,TRBV20-1
CASSSRTSRVETQYF,TGTGCCAGCAGTTCCCGGACTAGTCGGGTAGAGACCCAGTACTTC,few,TRBD2,TRBJ2-5,TRBV6-5
CASSPGSFFTYNEQFF,TGTGCCAGTAGCCCGGGCTCATTCTTCACATACAATGAGCAGTTCTTC,few,NA,TRBJ2-1,TRBV19
CASSFGGTVSQETQYF,TGTGCCAGCAGTTTTGGTGGGACAGTAAGTCAAGAGACCCAGTACTTC,many,TRBD1,TRBJ2-5,TRBV6-5
CSARDQLAGKPYNEQFF,TGCAGTGCTAGAGATCAACTAGCGGGGAAACCTTACAATGAGCAGTTCTTC,NA,TRBD2,TRBJ2-1,TRBV20-1
CASRQTGGSFNEQFF,TGTGCCAGCAGACAGACAGGGGGCTCATTCAATGAGCAGTTCTTC,few,TRBD1,TRBJ2-1,TRBV7-3
CAIRQTGGKNMNTEAFF,TGTGCCATCAGACAGACAGGGGGGAAGAACATGAACACTGAAGCTTTCTTT,many,TRBD1,TRBJ1-1,TRBV10-3
CASSRDRDTDTQYF,TGTGCCAGCAGCCGGGACCGAGACACAGATACGCAGTATTTT,many,NA,TRBJ2-3,TRBV6-2/TRBV6-3
CASSLEGTGGKPQHF,TGTGCCAGCAGCTTAGAAGGGACAGGGGGGAAGCCCCAGCATTTT,NA,TRBD1,TRBJ1-5,TRBV7-2
CASSSTGTGDSPLHF,TGCGCCAGCAGCTCGACCGGGACAGGGGATTCACCCCTCCACTTT,few,TRBD1,TRBJ1-6,TRBV5-1
CASSLVRATGSNEQFF,TGTGCCAGCAGCTTAGTACGCGCTACGGGGAGCAATGAGCAGTTCTTC,many,NA,TRBJ2-1,TRBV7-2
CASSWLTGRVGTEAFF,TGTGCCAGCAGCTGGCTGACAGGGCGGGTCGGCACTGAAGCTTTCTTT,many,TRBD1,TRBJ1-1,TRBV5-8